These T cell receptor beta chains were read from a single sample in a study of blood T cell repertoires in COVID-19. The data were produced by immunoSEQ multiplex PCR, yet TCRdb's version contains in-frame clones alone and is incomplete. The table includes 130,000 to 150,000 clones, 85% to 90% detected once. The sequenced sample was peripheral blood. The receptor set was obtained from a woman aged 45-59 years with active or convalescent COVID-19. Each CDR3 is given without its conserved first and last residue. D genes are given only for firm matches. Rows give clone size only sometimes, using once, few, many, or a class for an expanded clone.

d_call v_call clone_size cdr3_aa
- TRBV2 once ASSRSQGYQPQH
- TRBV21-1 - ASTKGRQSGYT
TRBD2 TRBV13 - ASSSTSGGNYEQY
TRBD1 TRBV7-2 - ASREPGTANYGYT
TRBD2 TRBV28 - ASRLAGTYEQY
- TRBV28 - ASREGGEDTQY
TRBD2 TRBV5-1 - ASSLLAGASYNEQF
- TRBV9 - ASSPHLRQPGEKLF
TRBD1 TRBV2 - ASSPDRVGDEQF
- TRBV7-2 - ASSLEARGTEAF
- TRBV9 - ASSAAPGFGQPQH
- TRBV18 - ASSGRGETQY
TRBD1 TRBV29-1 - SAWTGGDSPLH
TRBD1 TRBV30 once AWSLQGAYPDTQY
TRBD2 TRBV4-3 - ASSQDNNGGFGVTQY
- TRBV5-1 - ASSFGPGPTYEQY
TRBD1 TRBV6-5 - ASSYGAGGNTEAF
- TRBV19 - ASRDSYYGYT
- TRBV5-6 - ASSLDRRQDTQY
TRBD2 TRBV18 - ASSLGTSGGLAYEQY
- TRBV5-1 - ASSSNTRSSDTQY
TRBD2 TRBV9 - ASSLPTSGGADTQY
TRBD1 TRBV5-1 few ASSAGQGMETQY
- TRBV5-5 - ASSLEGGPYEQY
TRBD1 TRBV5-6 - ASSSRTGRAF
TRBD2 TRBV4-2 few ASSPREGQHNEQF